The rows below give T cell receptor beta chains drawn from one sample of a study of cytomegalovirus exposure and HLA in healthy donors. The assay was immunoSEQ multiplex PCR, and TCRdb's table has in-frame clones only and misses some. The sample holds around 70,000 clones, about 89% seen once. Sequencing input: PBMCs. The receptors derive from a young man in good health and CMV-seronegative. CDR3s include the opening cysteine and the closing phenylalanine or tryptophan. D genes are given only for firm matches. Size values are once, few and many counts, or a class for expanded clones, and some rows have none.

clone_size	v_call	j_call	d_call	cdr3_aa	cdr3_nt
NA	TRBV7-6	TRBJ2-2	TRBD2	CASSLHTYLAGGQNTGELFF	TGTGCCAGCAGCCTTCACACTTACCTAGCGGGAGGGCAAAACACCGGGGAGCTGTTTTTT
few	TRBV30	TRBJ2-7	NA	CAWTIGLPEQYF	TGTGCCTGGACCATTGGACTCCCCGAGCAGTACTTC
few	TRBV6-4	TRBJ2-3	TRBD2	CASSVTSGSTDTQYF	TGTGCCAGCAGTGTTACTAGCGGGAGCACAGATACGCAGTATTTT
NA	TRBV27	TRBJ2-7	TRBD1	CASRRTGGTYEQYF	TGTGCCAGCAGAAGGACAGGGGGGACCTACGAGCAGTACTTC
once	TRBV4-3	TRBJ2-5	TRBD2	CASSSRGAGEETQYF	TGCGCCAGCAGCTCAAGGGGAGCGGGAGAAGAGACCCAGTACTTC
NA	TRBV5-1	TRBJ1-1	NA	CASSPSVNAEAFF	TGCGCCAGCAGCCCGTCGGTTAACGCTGAAGCTTTCTTT
once	TRBV7-2	TRBJ1-1	NA	CASSSPTGTEAFF	TGTGCCAGCAGCTCCCCGACCGGGACTGAAGCTTTCTTT
NA	TRBV6-4	TRBJ2-1	TRBD1	CASSDSSGTGGHEQFF	TGTGCCAGCAGTGACTCGTCCGGGACAGGGGGCCATGAGCAGTTCTTC
NA	TRBV5-4	TRBJ2-1	TRBD2	CASSWIGGRAANEQFF	TGTGCCAGCAGCTGGATCGGCGGGAGGGCCGCGAATGAGCAGTTCTTC
few	TRBV10-3	TRBJ2-2	TRBD2	CATQGSGRTMTGELFF	TGTGCCACCCAGGGTAGCGGGAGGACAATGACCGGGGAGCTGTTTTTT
NA	TRBV7-3	TRBJ2-1	TRBD1	CASSLGQASSYNEQFF	TGTGCCAGCAGCTTAGGACAGGCTAGCTCCTACAATGAGCAGTTCTTC
NA	TRBV4-2	TRBJ2-1	TRBD2	CASSQDSGSETDSYNEQFF	TGTGCCAGCAGCCAAGACAGCGGGAGTGAAACCGACTCCTACAATGAGCAGTTCTTC
NA	TRBV7-2	TRBJ2-5	NA	CASSLSGGGTGTQYF	TGTGCCAGCAGCCTCTCGGGAGGGGGCACCGGGACCCAGTACTTC
NA	TRBV2	TRBJ2-3	TRBD2	CASAAGGPLTDTQYF	TGTGCCAGCGCAGCGGGAGGGCCTCTCACAGATACGCAGTATTTT
NA	TRBV9	TRBJ2-2	NA	CASSVAAGKGGELFF	TGTGCCAGCAGCGTAGCGGCAGGGAAAGGAGGGGAGCTGTTTTTT
NA	TRBV5-6	TRBJ2-5	NA	CASSLQETQYF	TGTGCCAGCAGCCTGCAAGAGACCCAGTACTTC
NA	TRBV5-4	TRBJ2-3	TRBD1	CASSWEQGAEDTQYF	TGTGCCAGCAGCTGGGAACAGGGGGCCGAAGATACGCAGTATTTT
NA	TRBV2	TRBJ1-1	NA	CASGKYMNTEAFF	TGTGCCAGCGGTAAATACATGAACACTGAAGCTTTCTTT
NA	TRBV28	TRBJ1-4	TRBD1	CASSPGTGAVEKLFF	TGTGCCAGCAGTCCTGGGACAGGGGCGGTTGAAAAACTGTTTTTT
NA	TRBV11-2	TRBJ1-2	TRBD1	CASSSDRGRGYTF	TGTGCCAGCAGCTCCGACAGGGGACGTGGCTACACCTTC
NA	TRBV7-8	TRBJ2-1	TRBD2	CASSFRHTRDYRYNEQFF	TGTGCCAGCAGCTTCCGACATACCCGGGACTACCGTTACAATGAGCAGTTCTTC
NA	TRBV6-5	TRBJ1-2	TRBD1	CASSRADRVYGYTF	TGTGCCAGCAGCCGGGCGGACAGGGTCTATGGCTACACCTTC
once	TRBV9	TRBJ2-1	TRBD1	CASTYRDRDSNEQFF	TGTGCCAGCACCTACCGGGACAGGGATTCCAATGAGCAGTTCTTC
NA	TRBV27	TRBJ1-2	NA	CASSFGQGLKGYTF	TGTGCCAGCAGTTTCGGGCAGGGATTAAAGGGCTACACCTTC
NA	TRBV19	TRBJ1-5	TRBD1	CASSIGDRAYSNQPQHF	TGTGCCAGTAGTATAGGGGACAGGGCCTATAGCAATCAGCCCCAGCATTTT
NA	TRBV18	TRBJ2-1	TRBD2	CASSPRRLAVGYNEQFF	TGTGCCAGCTCACCACGTCGGCTAGCGGTTGGCTACAATGAGCAGTTCTTC
NA	TRBV28	TRBJ2-7	NA	CASSLGGYEQYF	TGTGCCAGCAGTTTGGGAGGCTACGAGCAGTACTTC
once	TRBV4-3	TRBJ2-3	TRBD2	CASSQVGLAGLSNTQYF	TGCGCCAGCAGCCAAGTCGGACTAGCGGGTCTGTCAAATACGCAGTATTTT
NA	TRBV28	TRBJ2-2	NA	CASSLSVGELFF	TGTGCCAGCAGTTTAAGCGTCGGGGAGCTGTTTTTT
once	TRBV7-9	TRBJ1-4	TRBD1	CASSFSRDRGGELFF	TGTGCCAGCAGCTTCTCAAGGGACAGGGGAGGGGAACTGTTTTTT
NA	TRBV11-3	TRBJ2-1	TRBD1	CASSGQGSYNEQFF	TGTGCCAGCAGCGGACAGGGCTCCTACAATGAGCAGTTCTTC
NA	TRBV6-5	TRBJ1-5	NA	CASSYSPGNQPQHF	TGTGCCAGCAGTTACTCACCGGGAAATCAGCCCCAGCATTTT
NA	TRBV5-1	TRBJ2-1	NA	CASSGGGQGYNEQFF	TGCGCCAGCTCGGGGGGGGGACAGGGATACAATGAGCAGTTCTTC
NA	TRBV4-3	TRBJ2-1	NA	CASSQDGFNEQFF	TGCGCCAGCAGCCAAGATGGCTTCAATGAGCAGTTCTTC
NA	TRBV15	TRBJ2-1	NA	CATSNGAVYNEQFF	TGTGCCACCAGCAATGGGGCGGTCTACAATGAGCAGTTCTTC
NA	TRBV27	TRBJ2-2	NA	CASRSSGNTGELFF	TGTGCCAGCAGGTCGAGCGGCAACACCGGGGAGCTGTTTTTT
few	TRBV30	TRBJ1-5	TRBD1	CAWSATGAVNQPQHF	TGTGCCTGGAGTGCCACAGGGGCTGTCAATCAGCCCCAGCATTTT
NA	TRBV28	TRBJ2-4	TRBD1	CASRRSTGGIYIQYF	TGTGCCAGCAGACGTTCGACAGGGGGCATTTACATTCAGTACTTC
NA	TRBV30	TRBJ1-4	TRBD1	CAWSDRGHHEKLFF	TGTGCCTGGAGTGACAGGGGGCATCATGAAAAACTGTTTTTT
NA	TRBV5-1	TRBJ2-7	TRBD2	CASRELAGRYEQYF	TGCGCCAGCAGGGAACTAGCGGGACGCTACGAGCAGTACTTC
NA	TRBV27	TRBJ2-6	TRBD1	CASSFQGAHLGANVLTF	TGTGCCAGCAGTTTCCAGGGGGCGCACTTGGGGGCCAACGTCCTGACTTTC
NA	TRBV28	TRBJ1-1	NA	CASSLGPIRGVNTEAFF	TGTGCCAGCAGTTTGGGCCCGATCCGGGGGGTGAACACTGAAGCTTTCTTT
NA	TRBV6-1	TRBJ2-7	NA	CASSQVYEQYF	TGTGCCAGCAGTCAAGTATACGAGCAGTACTTC
NA	TRBV4-1	TRBJ2-7	TRBD2	CASSQVTSGNHEQYF	TGCGCCAGCAGCCAAGTAACTAGCGGGAATCACGAGCAGTACTTC
NA	TRBV18	TRBJ1-4	NA	CASSPNPGTLNEKLFF	TGTGCCAGCTCACCTAACCCCGGGACACTTAATGAAAAACTGTTTTTT
once	TRBV11-2	TRBJ2-7	NA	CASSPSFLGNEQYF	TGTGCCAGCAGTCCGTCTTTTCTAGGTAACGAGCAGTACTTC
NA	TRBV7-3	TRBJ2-5	NA	CASSLSGSETQYF	TGTGCCAGCAGCTTATCAGGGTCCGAGACCCAGTACTTC
NA	TRBV5-6	TRBJ2-1	NA	CASSLAKGHPAYNEQFF	TGTGCCAGCAGCTTGGCCAAGGGACACCCCGCCTACAATGAGCAGTTCTTC
NA	TRBV5-1	TRBJ1-1	TRBD1	CASSRDRPNTEAFF	TGCGCCAGCAGCAGGGACAGACCTAACACTGAAGCTTTCTTT
NA	TRBV28	TRBJ1-2	TRBD1	CASSLAGSGGIGGYTF	TGTGCCAGCAGTTTGGCGGGATCAGGGGGTATTGGCGGCTACACCTTC
NA	TRBV9	TRBJ2-7	NA	CASSVGPLGETYEQYF	TGTGCCAGCAGCGTAGGTCCTCTGGGCGAAACCTACGAGCAGTACTTC
NA	TRBV11-2	TRBJ1-1	NA	CASSLGRGNTEAFF	TGTGCCAGCAGCTTAGGCAGGGGAAACACTGAAGCTTTCTTT
once	TRBV19	TRBJ1-5	TRBD1	CASSPQGAGNQPQHF	TGTGCCAGTAGCCCACAGGGGGCGGGCAATCAGCCCCAGCATTTT
NA	TRBV9	TRBJ1-2	TRBD1	CASSAGWARGYGYTF	TGTGCCAGCAGCGCAGGGTGGGCCAGGGGGTATGGCTACACCTTC